Below, 21 T cell receptor beta chains from the same sample are listed, as sequenced in a study of T cell responses to AZD1222 COVID-19 vaccine. Sequencing was performed with immunoSEQ multiplex PCR; in TCRdb, only in-frame clones are kept and a portion is missing. Here the sample spans about 170,000 clones, over 75% being singletons. Here the sequenced sample was peripheral blood, taken on day 0 of AZD1222 vaccination. The receptor set was obtained from an adult in good health.

The rearrangement links TRBV4-1 to TRBJ2-7; weak D call: TRBD1 (5 bases). The germline CDR1 and CDR2 sequences are MGHRA and YSYEKL. The CDR3 is 15 amino acids. Trimming shortened V by 1 base and J by 3 bases, and 13 bases separated the two germline ends. CDR3 protein: CASSQVVGEFYEQYF. DNA of the CDR3: TGCGCCAGCAGCCAAGTAGTAGGGGAATTCTACGAGCAGTACTTC.

The chain links TRBV9 to TRBJ2-3; D may be TRBD2 (6 bases). V lost 2 bases, J lost 2 bases, and 12 bases lay in between. Germline lookup yields CDR1 SGDLS and CDR2 YYNGEE. The length of the CDR3 is 15 residues. CDR3 DNA sequence: TGTGCCAGCAGCGTGACTAGGGGTTTCACAGATACGCAGTATTTT. Amino acids: CASSVTRGFTDTQYF.

This clone was seen only once. The gene calls are TRBV6-2 or TRBV6-3 and TRBJ2-5; the match to TRBD2 covers 13 bases. There are 17 residues in the CDR3. V was pared by 4 bases and J by 4 bases, with 9 bases of the junction left unmatched. Germline V lookup: CDR1 MNHEY, CDR2 SVGEGT. CDR3 residues: CASSSRLAGGKLETQYF. The CDR3 DNA sequence: TGTGCCAGCAGTTCCCGACTAGCGGGGGGAAAGTTAGAGACCCAGTACTTC.

V is TRBV27 and J is TRBJ2-2, with D tentatively TRBD1 (5 bases). The germline CDR1 and CDR2 sequences are MNHEY and SMNVEV (reference sequence). V lost 8 bases and J 3 bases, leaving 10 bases between the germline ends. The CDR3 sequence is 13 residues long. The CDR3 DNA reads as TGTGCCAGCCTCCCCAGGGACACCGGGGAGCTGTTTTTT. This sequence encodes CASLPRDTGELFF.

V gene TRBV6-4 combines with J gene TRBJ2-2; TRBD2 is a possible D gene (5 bases). V was shortened by 4 bases and J by 4 bases, with 10 bases between the two germline ends. The CDR3 totals 14 residues. Germline CDR1 MRHNA, CDR2 SNTAGT. CDR3 loop: CASSASFGTGELFF. The CDR3 bases are TGTGCCAGCAGTGCTAGCTTCGGCACCGGGGAGCTGTTTTTT.

This clone was counted a few times. The chain recombines TRBV4-3 with TRBJ2-1; D remains unclear. CDR1 and CDR2 (germline): LGHNA, YSLEER. Deletions cut 0 bases from V and 3 bases from J, with 9 bases between. The CDR3 consists of 15 residues. The CDR3 loop is CASSQEGSFYNEQFF. The CDR3 bases are TGCGCCAGCAGCCAAGAAGGGTCCTTCTACAATGAGCAGTTCTTC.

The CDR3 DNA follows: TGTGCCTGGAGTCCGAGGGGCTACGAGCAGTACTTC. Translation gives CAWSPRGYEQYF. V gene TRBV30 combines with J gene TRBJ2-7; the D gene could be TRBD1 or TRBD2 (5 bases each). Between the trimmed V and J ends, which lost 2 bases and 3 bases, there was a span of 8 bases. The CDR3 contains 12 residues. CDR1 and CDR2 (germline): GTSNPN, SVGIG (reference sequence).

The gene calls are TRBV5-1 and TRBJ2-5; TRBD2 aligns across 15 bases. The CDR3 runs to 18 residues. V shed 0 bases and J 2 bases; nucleotides not matched to a gene: 5. CDR1 and CDR2 (germline): SGHRS, YFSETQ. DNA for the CDR3: TGCGCCAGCAGCTTGGCGGGACTAGCGGGGGGAGGGCAAGAGACCCAGTACTTC. This sequence encodes CASSLAGLAGGGQETQYF.

The chain employs TRBV7-3 and TRBJ2-2; D unresolved. The V and J ends lost 3 bases and 1 base respectively, with 9 bases between them. Germline V lookup: CDR1 SGHTA, CDR2 FQGTGA. This CDR3 is built from 15 residues. CDR3 nucleotides: TGTGCCAGCAGCTTCTCCCTGGGGAACACCGGGGAGCTGTTTTTT. Translated, it gives CASSFSLGNTGELFF. The whole variable domain, filled in from reference TRBV7-3 and TRBJ2-2, reads GAGVSQTPSNKVTEKGKYVELRCDPISGHTALYWYRQSLGQGPEFLIYFQGTGAADDSGLPNDRFFAVRPEGSVSTLKIQRTERGDSAVYLCASSFSLGNTGELFFGEGSRLTVL.

The rearrangement links TRBV5-6 to TRBJ1-1; 8 nucleotides agree with TRBD1. The trim removed 5 bases at V and 4 bases at J, leaving 10 bases unmatched. The CDR3 covers 15 residues. From germline, CDR1 is SGHDT and CDR2 YYEEEE. The CDR3 DNA follows: TGTGCCAGCAGTTCTCAACAGGGGGTGGGCACTGAAGCTTTCTTT. Its protein is CASSSQQGVGTEAFF.

The chain recombines TRBV6-6 with TRBJ1-2; tentative D call: TRBD1 (5 bases). This CDR3 spans 14 amino acids. Germline V gene lookup returns CDR1 MNHNY and CDR2 SVGAGI (reference sequence). V was clipped by 6 bases and J by 6 bases, with 17 bases between them. The CDR3 DNA reads as TGTGCCAGCAGCGGCGGTGGGGGAAGGGATGGCTACACCTTC. It encodes CASSGGGGRDGYTF.

The chain carries TRBV7-2 and TRBJ1-5, with D tentatively TRBD1 (6 bases). Germline V CDR1 and CDR2: SGHTA, FQGNSA. V lost 4 bases and J 6 bases, leaving 10 bases between the germline ends. The CDR3 is made up of 13 amino acids. This CDR3 is CASSSDRRQPQHF. In DNA, the CDR3 is TGTGCCAGCAGCTCAGACAGGCGTCAGCCCCAGCATTTT. The full variable domain, with the rest looked up from reference TRBV7-2 and TRBJ1-5, is GAGVSQSPSNKVTEKGKDVELRCDPISGHTALYWYRQSLGQGLEFLIYFQGNSAPDKSGLPSDRFSAERTGGSVSTLTIQRTQQEDSAVYLCASSSDRRQPQHFGDGTRLSIL.

This chain joins TRBV19 and TRBJ1-4, with TRBD1 identical over 9 bases. The ends lost 0 bases at V and 7 bases at J; junction bases unmatched: 6. The CDR3 contains 16 residues. The germline gives CDR1 LNHDA, CDR2 SQIVND (reference sequence). CDR3 protein: CASSIEGTGMSEKLFF. For the CDR3, the DNA is TGTGCCAGTAGTATAGAGGGGACAGGGATGAGTGAAAAACTGTTTTTT.

V and J are TRBV2 and TRBJ2-3; 9 bases match TRBD2. With V trimmed by 8 bases and J by 2 bases, 8 bases remained unmatched. Germline V gene data show CDR1 as SNHLY and CDR2 as FYNNEI. The CDR3 has 15 amino acids. As DNA, the CDR3 is TGTGCCAGCTACCCGCTAGCGGGGACCACAGATACGCAGTATTTT. It specifies CASYPLAGTTDTQYF.

The gene calls are TRBV5-1 and TRBJ1-3; TRBD1 is a possible D gene (5 bases). The ends were cut back, 4 bases at V and 1 base at J, with 12 bases in the middle. CDR1 is SGHRS and CDR2 is YFSETQ in the germline V gene. The CDR3 has 15 residues. The CDR3, as DNA: TGCGCCAGCAGCCGAGACGGGGGGTCTGGAAACACCATATATTTT. Translating it yields CASSRDGGSGNTIYF.

The V gene is TRBV12-3 or TRBV12-4, the J gene TRBJ1-2; D might be TRBD1 (6 bases). V shed 1 base and J shed 7 bases, with 10 bases lying between them. This CDR3 comprises 13 residues. The chain's CDR3 is CASSLEGVSGYTF. The DNA of the CDR3 is TGTGCCAGCAGTTTAGAGGGGGTGAGTGGCTACACCTTC.

This clone appeared a single time. V usage is TRBV5-6 and J usage is TRBJ2-1; D ambiguous. Germline loops: CDR1 SGHDT, CDR2 YYEEEE. Trimming stripped 3 bases from V and 8 bases from J, with 15 bases between. The length of the CDR3 is 14 residues. CDR3 region: CASSSQQGNHEQFF. The CDR3 region has the DNA TGTGCCAGCAGCTCGCAGCAAGGGAATCATGAGCAGTTCTTC.

The genes are TRBV4-2 and TRBJ2-1, with TRBD2 as a possible D gene (7 bases). Germline V gene lookup returns CDR1 LGHNA and CDR2 YNFKEQ. The CDR3 totals 16 residues. Trimming took off 2 bases at V and 5 bases at J, with 16 bases between the two ends. Here the CDR3 DNA reads TGTGCCAGCAGCCAACCCCAGGCGGGGGCGAACAATGAGCAGTTCTTC. It yields the protein CASSQPQAGANNEQFF.

This clone appeared a single time. V is TRBV9 and J is TRBJ2-3; 11 bases are a match to TRBD2. CDR3 length equals 15 residues. The junction had 4 bases not matched to a gene; V was cut back by 3 bases and J by 4 bases. Germline V CDR1 and CDR2: SGDLS, YYNGEE. CDR3 in amino acids: CASSGSGGGPDTQYF. CDR3 nucleotide sequence: TGTGCCAGCAGCGGTAGCGGGGGGGGCCCAGATACGCAGTATTTT.

This rearrangement joins TRBV3-1 (or the pseudogene TRBV3-2) to TRBJ1-2; D is unresolved. V gave up 4 bases and J gave up 4 bases, with 10 bases separating them. CDR3 length: 13 residues. CDR1 LGHDT and CDR2 YNNKEL come from the germline V gene (reference sequence). In DNA, the CDR3 is TGTGCCAGCAGCCCCCGGGATCGCTATGGCTACACCTTC. Translated, it gives CASSPRDRYGYTF.

This chain connects TRBV27 to TRBJ2-1; 8 nucleotides line up with TRBD2. Per the germline V gene, CDR1 is MNHEY and CDR2 is SMNVEV (reference sequence). The V gene end was trimmed by 6 bases and the J gene end by 7 bases; junction bases not matched to a gene: 14. This CDR3 has 16 residues. DNA for the CDR3: TGTGCCAGCAGCCCTCGGGGCGCGGGGGGTACGAATGAGCAGTTCTTC. The encoded protein is CASSPRGAGGTNEQFF.